The entry below describes one T cell receptor (beta chain). This clonotype was counted many times. What this receptor recognizes is not known. Per-base quality was not reported, and no clone a single base away is much larger than it. The library was built by means of multiplex PCR. Sequencing was performed on an Illumina HiSeq 4000. CDR3 regions were amplified by Arm-PCR with iRepertoire HTBI primers to construct TCR beta libraries. Before sequencing, the PCR products went through gel purification. The authors' pipeline ran thus. Gene usage analysis of CDR3 amino acid clonotypes used the 60 to 75 TRBV and about 14 TRBJ segments found across samples. Filtered high-quality paired reads were merged into contigs using COPE and FqMerger. BLAST was used to align contigs to the IMGT TRBV, TRBD and TRBJ reference genes, and CDR3 was defined following IMGT. Any clonotype with a frequency above 0.1% was counted as a highly expanded clone. Shannon entropy was used to measure repertoire diversity, and the Gini coefficient was used to measure V-J evenness. Clonotypes shared by more than one individual were considered public. TCRdb reworked the public reads: Q25 trimming with fastp, MiXCR clone assembly, productive beta chains retained. Rows with a matching CDR3 protein are joined into one entry that keeps the most common DNA and genes. In this record, the V and J calls reflect TCRdb's handling and not the investigators' own analysis. The sample has 390,000 or so distinct CDR3 sequences on record, approximately 25% of them singletons. The biggest ten clones account for 25% to 30% of the sample.

The sample is drawn from a study of regulatory T cells in long-lasting Graves disease (TCRdb year 2021). Looking at the study overall: Persistent Graves' disease was defined as persistently positive TSH receptor autoantibodies together with antithyroid drug treatment for over 5 years. Peripheral blood TCR sequencing and RNA sequencing compared persistent Graves' disease patients with newly diagnosed Graves' disease patients. The study took place in China and was registered as a clinical trial. A total of some 35 samples underwent TCR sequencing: about 13 from persistent and roughly 20 from newly diagnosed Graves' disease patients. On average, persistent Graves' disease patients in the clinical cohort had been on antithyroid drugs for approximately ten years.

Unmatched junction bases come to 5, with V trimmed by 10 bases and J by 0 bases. The CDR3, cysteine through phenylalanine, is 14 amino acids long. Only the CDR3 DNA stays, 42 bases, in frame from base 1. The germline V gene specifies SNHLY as CDR1 and FYNNEI as CDR2. This specimen's time point label, interpreted: persistent/refractory GD, antithyroid drugs over 5 years with positive TRAb. For both TCR sequencing and RNA sequencing, RNA was extracted from PBMCs using TRIzol. Graves' disease was diagnosed according to American Thyroid Association guidelines. Recruitment of patients was carried out at an endocrinology department in Xi'an, China. Each patient gave roughly 10 milliliters of peripheral blood, collected in an EDTA anticoagulant tube. Ficoll Paque Plus density gradient separation was used to isolate PBMCs, and no additional T cell sorting was done. An Agilent 2100 Bioanalyzer and agarose gel were used to assess RNA quality, and a NanoDrop 2000 was used to measure RNA concentration.

Overall study outcomes, separate from this receptor: Sequencing and analysis were restricted to the TCR beta chain. Preferential use of TRBV28, TRBJ1-2 and TRBJ2-5 was observed in persistent disease, whereas TRBV20-1 and TRBJ2-1 were favored in newly diagnosed disease. Compared with newly diagnosed patients, persistent Graves' disease patients had lower TCR Shannon entropy and fewer highly expanded clones, which suggests clonal expansion. Only peripheral blood was studied, because thyroid tissue, the primary lesion, was inaccessible. Persistent patients shared more public clonotypes among themselves (over 2,500) than newly diagnosed patients did (over 900). As a limitation, the authors acknowledged that the small sample size may reduce accuracy.

The sequence was obtained from a woman in her forties with Graves disease. Donor details come from another sample of the same person, matched by shared clones. Recombination joined TRBV2 with TRBJ1-3; the central 8 bases match TRBD1. Material: peripheral blood mononuclear cells (PBMCs), obtained when the disease was refractory, from a patient treated with antithyroid drugs. The nucleotide sequence is given as TGTGCCAAGGACAGGGCGCACTCTGGAAACACCATATATTTT. It codes for CAKDRAHSGNTIYF. The CDR3, completed at both ends by the reference TRBV2 and TRBJ1-3 genes, gives the full variable domain EPEVTQTPSHQVTQMGQEVILRCVPISNHLYFYWYRQILGQKVEFLVSFYNNEISEKSEIFDDQFSVERPDGSNFTLKIRSTKLEDSAMYFCAKDRAHSGNTIYFGEGSWLTVV.